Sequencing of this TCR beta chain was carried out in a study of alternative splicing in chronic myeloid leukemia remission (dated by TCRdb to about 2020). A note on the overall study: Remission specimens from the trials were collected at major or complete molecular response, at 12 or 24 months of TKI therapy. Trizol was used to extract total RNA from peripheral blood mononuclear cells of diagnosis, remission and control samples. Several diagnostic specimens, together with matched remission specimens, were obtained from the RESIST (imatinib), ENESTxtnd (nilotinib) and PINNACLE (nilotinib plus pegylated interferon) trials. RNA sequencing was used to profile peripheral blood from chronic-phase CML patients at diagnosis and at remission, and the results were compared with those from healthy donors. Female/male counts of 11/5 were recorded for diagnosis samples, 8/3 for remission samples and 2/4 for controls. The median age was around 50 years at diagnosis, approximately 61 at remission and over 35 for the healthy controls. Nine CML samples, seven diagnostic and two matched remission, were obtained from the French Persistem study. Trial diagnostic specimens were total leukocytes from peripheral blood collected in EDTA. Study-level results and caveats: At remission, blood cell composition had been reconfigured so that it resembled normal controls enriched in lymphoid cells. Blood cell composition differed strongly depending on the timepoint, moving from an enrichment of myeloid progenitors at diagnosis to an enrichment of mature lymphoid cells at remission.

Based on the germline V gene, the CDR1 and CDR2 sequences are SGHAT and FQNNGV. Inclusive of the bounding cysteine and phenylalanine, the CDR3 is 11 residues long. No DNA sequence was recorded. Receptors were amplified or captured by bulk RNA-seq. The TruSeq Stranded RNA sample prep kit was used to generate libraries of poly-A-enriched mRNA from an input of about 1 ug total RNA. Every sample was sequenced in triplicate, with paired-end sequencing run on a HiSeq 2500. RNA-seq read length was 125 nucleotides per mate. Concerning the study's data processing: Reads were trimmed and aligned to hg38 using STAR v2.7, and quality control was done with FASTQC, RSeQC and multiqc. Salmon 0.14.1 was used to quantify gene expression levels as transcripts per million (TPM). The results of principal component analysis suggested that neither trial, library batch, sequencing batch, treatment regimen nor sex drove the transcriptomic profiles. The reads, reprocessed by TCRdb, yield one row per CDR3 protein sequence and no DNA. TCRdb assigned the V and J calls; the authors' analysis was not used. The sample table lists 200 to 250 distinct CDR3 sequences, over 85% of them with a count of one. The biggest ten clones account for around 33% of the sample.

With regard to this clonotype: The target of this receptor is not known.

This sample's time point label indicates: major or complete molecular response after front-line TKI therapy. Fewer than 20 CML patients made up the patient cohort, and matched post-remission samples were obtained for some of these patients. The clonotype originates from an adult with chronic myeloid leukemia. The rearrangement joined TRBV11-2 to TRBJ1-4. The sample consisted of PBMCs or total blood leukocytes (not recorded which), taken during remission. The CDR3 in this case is CASSVNEKLFF.